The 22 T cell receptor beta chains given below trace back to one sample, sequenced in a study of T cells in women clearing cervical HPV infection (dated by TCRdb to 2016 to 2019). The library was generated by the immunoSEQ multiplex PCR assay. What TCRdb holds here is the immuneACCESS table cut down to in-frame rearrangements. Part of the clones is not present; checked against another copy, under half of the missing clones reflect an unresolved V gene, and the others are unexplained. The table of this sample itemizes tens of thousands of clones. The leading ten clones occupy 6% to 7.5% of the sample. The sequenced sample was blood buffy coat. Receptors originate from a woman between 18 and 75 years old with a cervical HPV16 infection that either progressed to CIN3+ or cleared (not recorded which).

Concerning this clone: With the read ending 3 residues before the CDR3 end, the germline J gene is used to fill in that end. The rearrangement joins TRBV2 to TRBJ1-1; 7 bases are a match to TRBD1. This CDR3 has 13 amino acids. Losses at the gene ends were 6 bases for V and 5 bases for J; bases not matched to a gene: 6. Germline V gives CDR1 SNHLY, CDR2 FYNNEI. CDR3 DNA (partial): TGTGCCAGCAGGATAGGGGGCGGGACTGAA. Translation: CASRIGGGTE. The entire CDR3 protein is CASRIGGGTEAFF.

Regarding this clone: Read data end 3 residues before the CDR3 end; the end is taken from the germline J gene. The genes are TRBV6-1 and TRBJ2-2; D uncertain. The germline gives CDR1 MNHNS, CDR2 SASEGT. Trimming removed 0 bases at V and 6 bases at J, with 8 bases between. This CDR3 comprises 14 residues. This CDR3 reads CASSEALYAGELFF. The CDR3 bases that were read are TGTGCCAGCAGTGAAGCGCTATACGCCGGGGAG.

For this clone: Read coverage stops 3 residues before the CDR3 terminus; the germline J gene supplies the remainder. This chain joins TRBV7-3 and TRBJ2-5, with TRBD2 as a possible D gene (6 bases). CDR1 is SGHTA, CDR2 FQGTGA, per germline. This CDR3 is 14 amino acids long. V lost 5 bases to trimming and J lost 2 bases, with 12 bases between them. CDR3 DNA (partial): TGTGCCAGCAGCCCCACGGGGGATCAAGAGACC. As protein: CASSPTGDQET. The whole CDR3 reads CASSPTGDQETQYF. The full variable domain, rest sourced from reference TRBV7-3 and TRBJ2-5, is GAGVSQTPSNKVTEKGKYVELRCDPISGHTALYWYRQSLGQGPEFLIYFQGTGAADDSGLPNDRFFAVRPEGSVSTLKIQRTERGDSAVYLCASSPTGDQETQYFGPGTRLLVL.

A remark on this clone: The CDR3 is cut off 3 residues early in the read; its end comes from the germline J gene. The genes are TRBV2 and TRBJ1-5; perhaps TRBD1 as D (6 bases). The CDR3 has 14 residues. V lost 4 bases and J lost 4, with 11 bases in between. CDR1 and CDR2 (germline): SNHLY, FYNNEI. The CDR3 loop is CASSARDRNQPQHF. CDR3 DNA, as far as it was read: TGTGCCAGCAGTGCCCGAGACAGGAATCAGCCC.

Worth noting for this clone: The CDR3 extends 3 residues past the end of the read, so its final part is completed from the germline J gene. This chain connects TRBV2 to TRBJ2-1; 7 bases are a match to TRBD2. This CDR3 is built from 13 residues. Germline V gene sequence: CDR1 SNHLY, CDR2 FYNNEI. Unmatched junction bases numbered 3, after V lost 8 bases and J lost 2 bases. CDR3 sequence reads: CASLLAAYNEQFF. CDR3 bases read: TGTGCCAGCCTCCTAGCGGCCTACAATGAG.

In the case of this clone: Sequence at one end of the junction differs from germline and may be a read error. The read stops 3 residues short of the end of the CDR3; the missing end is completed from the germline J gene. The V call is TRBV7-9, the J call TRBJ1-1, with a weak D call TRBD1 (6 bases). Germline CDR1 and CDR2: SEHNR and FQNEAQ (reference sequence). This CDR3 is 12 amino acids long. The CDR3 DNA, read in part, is TGTTCCAGCAGCGAGGGGGTTAGGGAA. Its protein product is CSSSEGVRE. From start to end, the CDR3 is CSSSEGVREAFF.

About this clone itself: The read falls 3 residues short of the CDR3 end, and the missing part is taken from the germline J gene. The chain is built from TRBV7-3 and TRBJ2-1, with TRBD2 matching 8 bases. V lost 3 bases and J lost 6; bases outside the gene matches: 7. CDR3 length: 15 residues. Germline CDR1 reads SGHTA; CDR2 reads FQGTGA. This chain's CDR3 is CASSLTGGALNEQFF. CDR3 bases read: TGTGCCAGCAGCTTGACCGGGGGGGCCCTCAATGAG.

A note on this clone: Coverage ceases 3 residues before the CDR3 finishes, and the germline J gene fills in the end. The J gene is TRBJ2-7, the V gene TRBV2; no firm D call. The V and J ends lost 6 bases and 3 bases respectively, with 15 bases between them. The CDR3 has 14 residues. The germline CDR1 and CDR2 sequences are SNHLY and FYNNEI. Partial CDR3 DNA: TGTGCCAGCAGATATCCCGGGTCGCTCTACGAG. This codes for CASRYPGSLYE. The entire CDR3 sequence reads CASRYPGSLYEQYF.

CDR3 protein: CASSPDRGQETQYF. Partial CDR3 DNA: TGTGCCAGCAGCCCGGACAGGGGGCAAGAGACC. The V call is TRBV7-3, the J call TRBJ2-5, with TRBD1 matching 10 bases. The read ends 3 residues before the CDR3 terminus; that terminus is restored from the germline J gene. Germline lookup yields CDR1 SGHTA and CDR2 FQGTGA. The CDR3 has 14 residues. V trimming: 5 bases; J trimming: 2 bases; junction bases outside the gene matches: 2.

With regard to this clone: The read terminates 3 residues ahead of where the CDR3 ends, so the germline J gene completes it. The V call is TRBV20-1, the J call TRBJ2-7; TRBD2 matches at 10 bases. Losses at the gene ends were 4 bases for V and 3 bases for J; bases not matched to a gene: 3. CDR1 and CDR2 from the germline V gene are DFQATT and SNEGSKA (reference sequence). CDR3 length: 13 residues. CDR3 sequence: CSAKRTSGYEQYF. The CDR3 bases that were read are TGCAGTGCTAAGAGGACTAGCGGCTACGAG.

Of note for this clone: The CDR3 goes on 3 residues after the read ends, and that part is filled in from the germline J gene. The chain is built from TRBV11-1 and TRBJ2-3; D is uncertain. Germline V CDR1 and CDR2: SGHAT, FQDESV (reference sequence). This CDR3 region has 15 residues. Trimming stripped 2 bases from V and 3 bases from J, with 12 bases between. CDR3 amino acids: CASSLPWQATDTQYF. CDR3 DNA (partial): TGTGCCAGCAGCTTACCATGGCAGGCGACAGATACG.

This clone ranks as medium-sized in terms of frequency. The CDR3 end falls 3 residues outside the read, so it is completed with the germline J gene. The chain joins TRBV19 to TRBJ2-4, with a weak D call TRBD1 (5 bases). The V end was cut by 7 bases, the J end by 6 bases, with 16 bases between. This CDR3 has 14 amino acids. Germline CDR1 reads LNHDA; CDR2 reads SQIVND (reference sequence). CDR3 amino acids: CASIPGQGVNIQYF. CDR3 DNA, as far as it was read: TGTGCCAGTATTCCAGGGCAAGGAGTAAACATT. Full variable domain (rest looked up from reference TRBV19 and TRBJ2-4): DGGITQSPKYLFRKEGQNVTLSCEQNLNHDAMYWYRQDPGQGLRLIYYSQIVNDFQKGDIAEGYSVSREKKESFPLTVTSAQKNPTAFYLCASIPGQGVNIQYFGAGTRLSVL.

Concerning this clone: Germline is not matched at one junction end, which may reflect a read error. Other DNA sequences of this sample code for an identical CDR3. Incomplete CDR3 DNA: TGTGCCTGGAAGCAGGGAGCTGGAAACACT. Translated, it gives CAWKQGAGNT. The whole CDR3 protein is CAWKQGAGNTIYF. The J gene is TRBJ1-3, the V gene TRBV30, with D perhaps matching TRBD1 (5 bases). The CDR3 is cut off 3 residues early in the read; its end comes from the germline J gene. Germline CDR1 reads GTSNPN; CDR2 reads SVGIG (reference sequence). The CDR3 length is 13 residues.

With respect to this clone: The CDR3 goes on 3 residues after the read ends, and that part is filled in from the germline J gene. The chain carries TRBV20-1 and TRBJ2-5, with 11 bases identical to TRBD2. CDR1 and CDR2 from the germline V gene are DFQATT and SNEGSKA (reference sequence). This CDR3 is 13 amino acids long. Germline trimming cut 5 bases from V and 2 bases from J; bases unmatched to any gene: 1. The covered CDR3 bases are TGCAGTGCTGGGACTAGCGGTCAAGAGACC. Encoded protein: CSAGTSGQET. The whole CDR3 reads CSAGTSGQETQYF.

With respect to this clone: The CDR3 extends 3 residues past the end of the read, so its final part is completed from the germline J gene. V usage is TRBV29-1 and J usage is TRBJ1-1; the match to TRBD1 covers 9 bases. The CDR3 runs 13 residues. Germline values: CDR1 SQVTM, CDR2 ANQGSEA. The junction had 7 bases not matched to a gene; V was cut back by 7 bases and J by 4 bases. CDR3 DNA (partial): TGCAGCGCTACAGGGGGCCCGGGCACTGAA. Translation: CSATGGPGTE. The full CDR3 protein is CSATGGPGTEAFF.

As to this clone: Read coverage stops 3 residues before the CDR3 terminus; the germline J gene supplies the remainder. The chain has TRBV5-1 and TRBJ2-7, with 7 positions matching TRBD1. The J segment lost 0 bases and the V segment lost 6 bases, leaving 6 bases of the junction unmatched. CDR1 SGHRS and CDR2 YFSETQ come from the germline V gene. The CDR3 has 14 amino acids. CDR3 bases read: TGCGCCAGCAACCGACAGGGCCTCTCCTACGAG. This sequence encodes CASNRQGLSYE. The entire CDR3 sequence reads CASNRQGLSYEQYF. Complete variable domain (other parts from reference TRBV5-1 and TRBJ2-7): KAGVTQTPRYLIKTRGQQVTLSCSPISGHRSVSWYQQTPGQGLQFLFEYFSETQRNKGNFPGRFSGRQFSNSRSEMNVSTLELGDSALYLCASNRQGLSYEQYFGPGTRLTVT.

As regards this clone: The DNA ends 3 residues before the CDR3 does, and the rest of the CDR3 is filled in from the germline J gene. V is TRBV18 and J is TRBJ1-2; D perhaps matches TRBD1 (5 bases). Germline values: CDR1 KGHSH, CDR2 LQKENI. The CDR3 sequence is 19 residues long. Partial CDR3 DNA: TGTGCCAGCCCAACCACGCCTAGCGGAGAGGGGAGGGGATCCTACGAC. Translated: CASPTTPSGEGRGSYD. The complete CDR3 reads CASPTTPSGEGRGSYDYTF.

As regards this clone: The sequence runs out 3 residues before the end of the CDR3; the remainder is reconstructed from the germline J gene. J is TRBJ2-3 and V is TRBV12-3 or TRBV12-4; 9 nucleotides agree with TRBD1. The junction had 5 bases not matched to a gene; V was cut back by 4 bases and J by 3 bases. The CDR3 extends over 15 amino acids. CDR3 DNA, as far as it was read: TGTGCCAGCAGTTACCGGGACAGGGTTACAGATACG. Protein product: CASSYRDRVTDT. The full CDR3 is CASSYRDRVTDTQYF.

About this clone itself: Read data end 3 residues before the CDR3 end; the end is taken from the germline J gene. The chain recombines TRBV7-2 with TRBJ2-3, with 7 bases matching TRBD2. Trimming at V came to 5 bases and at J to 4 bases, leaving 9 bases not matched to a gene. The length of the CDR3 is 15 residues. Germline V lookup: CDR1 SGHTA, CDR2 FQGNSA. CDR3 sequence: CASSPMGGGPDTQYF. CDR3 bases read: TGTGCCAGCAGCCCTATGGGGGGGGGACCAGATACG.

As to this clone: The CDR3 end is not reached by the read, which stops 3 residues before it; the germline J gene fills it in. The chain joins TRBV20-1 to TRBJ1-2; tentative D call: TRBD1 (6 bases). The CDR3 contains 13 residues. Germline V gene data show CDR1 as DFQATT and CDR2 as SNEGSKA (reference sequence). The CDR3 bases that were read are TGCAGTGCTAGAACCCGGGACATCGTTCCC. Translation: CSARTRDIVP. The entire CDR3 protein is CSARTRDIVPYTF.

The CDR3 region is CASSLAGGPSNSPLHF. The DNA read from the CDR3 is TGCGCCAGCAGCTTGGCAGGAGGCCCCAGTAATTCACCC. The chain combines TRBV5-1 with TRBJ1-6; D is ambiguous. Sequencing ends 3 residues short of the CDR3 end; the germline J gene provides the rest. V was shortened by 0 bases and J by 6 bases, with 13 bases between the two germline ends. The CDR3 totals 16 residues. Germline V gene lookup returns CDR1 SGHRS and CDR2 YFSETQ.

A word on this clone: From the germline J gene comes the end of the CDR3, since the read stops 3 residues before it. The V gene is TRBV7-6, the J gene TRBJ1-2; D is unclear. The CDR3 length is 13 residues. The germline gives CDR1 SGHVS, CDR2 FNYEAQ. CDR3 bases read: TGTGCCAGCAGCTTAGGAACCTTCTACGAC. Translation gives CASSLGTFYD. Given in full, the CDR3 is CASSLGTFYDYTF.